This TCR beta chain was sequenced for a study of molecular identifiers for immune sequencing clone quantification. TCRdb independently ran MiXCR on the PCR reads; one entry per CDR3 protein. The sample contains 85,000 to 100,000 distinct CDR3 sequences, over 20% of which appear only once. This clonotype appeared many times. CDR1 and CDR2 (germline): LGHNA, YSLEER. The junction had 8 bases not matched to a gene; V was cut back by 0 bases and J by 2 bases. The CDR3 is 18 residues long. V is TRBV4-3 and J is TRBJ2-3; 10 bases line up with TRBD1. The sequence derives from a human donor in good health. Some libraries in this study had Jurkat cell RNA spiked in. Sequenced: naive CD8+ T cells from blood, with Jurkat cell RNA spiked in. The subset here: FACS-sorted CD8+CD4-CCR7+CD45RA+ naive T cells. The CDR3 protein is CASSQDGTGALPTDTQYF. CDR3 coding DNA: TGCGCCAGCAGCCAAGATGGGACAGGGGCCTTGCCCACAGATACGCAGTATTTT.